This T cell receptor beta chain appears in the sequencing data of a study of blood T cell repertoires in COVID-19. Study background: PBMCs, B-cell-depleted T cells, or T cells provided the cDNA or gDNA that made up the material.

The CDR3 is 17 amino acids. Germline V lookup: CDR1 PRHDT, CDR2 FYEKMQ (reference sequence). V lost 2 bases and J lost 3; bases outside the gene matches: 7. Methods used by the authors: Reference gene primer amplification gave estimated nucleated cell counts. Measured with immunoSEQ multiplex PCR; TCRdb has only the in-frame clones, and not every one. V, J and clone size are those of that table, while D and trimming were read from the DNA. Here the sample spans some 200,000 clones, approximately 87% being singletons. This chain joins TRBV13 and TRBJ2-5; 12 nucleotides match TRBD2. The source material was peripheral blood. The sequence derives from a woman aged 18-29 years who had recovered from COVID-19. The CDR3 DNA is TGTGCCAGCAGCTTAAGTCACCTAGCGGGGGGGGAAGAGACCCAGTACTTC. This codes for CASSLSHLAGGEETQYF.